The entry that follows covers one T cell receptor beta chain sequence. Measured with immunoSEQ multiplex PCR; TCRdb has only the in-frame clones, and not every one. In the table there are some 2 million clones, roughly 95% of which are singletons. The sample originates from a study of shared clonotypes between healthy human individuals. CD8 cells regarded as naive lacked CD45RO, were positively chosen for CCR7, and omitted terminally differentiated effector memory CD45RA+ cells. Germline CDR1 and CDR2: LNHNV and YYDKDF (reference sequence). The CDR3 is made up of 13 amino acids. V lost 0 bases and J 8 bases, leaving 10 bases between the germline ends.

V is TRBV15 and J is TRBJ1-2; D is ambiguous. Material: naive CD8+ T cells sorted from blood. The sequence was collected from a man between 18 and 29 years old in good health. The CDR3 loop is CATSRDTSLGYTF. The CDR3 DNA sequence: TGTGCCACCAGCAGAGATACGAGTTTAGGCTACACCTTC.